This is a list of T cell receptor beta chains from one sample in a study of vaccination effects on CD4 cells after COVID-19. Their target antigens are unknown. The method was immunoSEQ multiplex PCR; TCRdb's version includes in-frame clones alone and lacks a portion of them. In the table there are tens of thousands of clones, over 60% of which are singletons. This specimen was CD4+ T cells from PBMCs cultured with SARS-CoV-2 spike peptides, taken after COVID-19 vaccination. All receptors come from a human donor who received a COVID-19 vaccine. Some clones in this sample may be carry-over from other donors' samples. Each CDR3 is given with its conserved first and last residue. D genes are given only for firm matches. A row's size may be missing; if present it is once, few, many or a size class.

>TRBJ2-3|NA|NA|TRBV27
CASSNSLAGAQYF
TGTGCCAGCAGTAACTCACTAGCTGGGGCGCAGTATTTT
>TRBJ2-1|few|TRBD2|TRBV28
CASSFRASGDYNEQFF
TGTGCCAGCAGTTTTAGGGCTAGCGGGGACTACAATGAGCAGTTCTTC
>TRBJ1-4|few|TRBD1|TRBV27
CASRGRDRGPRKLFF
TGTGCCAGCCGTGGTCGGGACAGGGGTCCCCGAAAACTGTTTTTT
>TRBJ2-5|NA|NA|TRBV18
CASSPWQGQETQYF
TGTGCCAGCTCACCGTGGCAGGGACAAGAGACCCAGTACTTC
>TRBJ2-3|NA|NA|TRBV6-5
CASTQPGATDTQYF
TGTGCCAGCACTCAACCGGGTGCAACAGATACGCAGTATTTT
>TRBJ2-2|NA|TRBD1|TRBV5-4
CASSLDRTNTGELFF
TGTGCCAGCAGCCTGGACAGGACGAACACCGGGGAGCTGTTTTTT
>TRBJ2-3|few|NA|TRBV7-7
CASSLPSDTQYF
TGTGCCAGCAGCTTACCCTCAGATACGCAGTATTTT
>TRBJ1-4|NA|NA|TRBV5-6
CASSLYTNEKLFF
TGTGCCAGCAGCTTGTACACTAATGAAAAACTGTTTTTT
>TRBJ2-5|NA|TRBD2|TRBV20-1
CSAGDSGGAQTQYF
TGCAGTGCTGGTGATAGCGGGGGGGCACAGACCCAGTACTTC
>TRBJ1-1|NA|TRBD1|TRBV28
CASRLLQGSTEAFF
TGTGCCAGCAGACTATTACAGGGGAGCACTGAAGCTTTCTTT
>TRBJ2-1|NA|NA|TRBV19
CASSKINYNEQFF
TGTGCCAGTAGTAAGATAAATTACAATGAGCAGTTCTTC
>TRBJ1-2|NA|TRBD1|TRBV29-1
CSAHPTGGAYGYTF
TGCAGCGCCCACCCGACAGGGGGCGCCTATGGCTACACCTTC
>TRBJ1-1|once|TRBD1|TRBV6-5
CASSTLNRDRPEAFF
TGTGCCAGCAGTACACTTAACCGGGACAGACCTGAAGCTTTCTTT
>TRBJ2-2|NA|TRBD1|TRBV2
CASRRDRLNTGELFF
TGTGCCAGCCGTAGGGACAGATTGAACACCGGGGAGCTGTTTTTT
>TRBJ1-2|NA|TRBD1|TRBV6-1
CASSANRQGDNYGYTF
TGTGCCAGCAGTGCGAACCGACAGGGGGACAACTATGGCTACACCTTC
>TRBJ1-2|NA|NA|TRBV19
CASSNYGYTF
TGTGCCAGTAGTAACTATGGCTACACCTTC
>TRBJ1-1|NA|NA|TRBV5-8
CASSFSGTNTEAFF
TGTGCCAGCAGCTTCAGTGGAACGAACACTGAAGCTTTCTTT
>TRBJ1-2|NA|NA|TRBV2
CASSEGWGRDYGYTF
TGTGCCAGCAGTGAAGGCTGGGGGAGGGACTATGGCTACACCTTC
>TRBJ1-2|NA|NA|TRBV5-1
CASSITQDGYTF
TGCGCCAGCAGCATTACACAGGATGGCTACACCTTC
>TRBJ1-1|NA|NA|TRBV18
CASSPPSTIFSNTEAFF
TGTGCCAGCTCACCACCCTCCACGATTTTCTCGAACACTGAAGCTTTCTTT
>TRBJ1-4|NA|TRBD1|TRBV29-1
CSVMTGAEEKLFF
TGCAGCGTGATGACAGGGGCTGAAGAAAAACTGTTTTTT
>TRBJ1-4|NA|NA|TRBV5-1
CASSLVPGDEKLFF
TGCGCCAGCAGCTTGGTTCCTGGGGATGAAAAACTGTTTTTT
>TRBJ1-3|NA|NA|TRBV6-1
CASSEGMGPGNTIYF
TGTGCCAGCAGTGAAGGAATGGGGCCTGGAAACACCATATATTTT
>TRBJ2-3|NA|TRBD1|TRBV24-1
CAAGDRVDTQYF
TGTGCCGCTGGGGACAGGGTTGATACGCAGTATTTT
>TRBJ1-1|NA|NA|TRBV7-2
CASSPHSGLTEAFF
TGTGCCAGCAGTCCCCACTCGGGGCTCACTGAAGCTTTCTTT
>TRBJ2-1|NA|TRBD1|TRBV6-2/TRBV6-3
CASSADRVTYNEQFF
TGTGCCAGCAGTGCAGACAGGGTGACCTACAATGAGCAGTTCTTC
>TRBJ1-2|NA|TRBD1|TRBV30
CAWKGTGVYGYTF
TGTGCCTGGAAAGGGACAGGGGTCTATGGCTACACCTTC
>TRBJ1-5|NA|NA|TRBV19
CASSMGVGQPQHF
TGTGCCAGTAGTATGGGGGTGGGGCAGCCCCAGCATTTT
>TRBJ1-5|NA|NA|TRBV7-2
CASSATVGPQHF
TGTGCCAGCAGCGCTACTGTGGGGCCCCAGCATTTT
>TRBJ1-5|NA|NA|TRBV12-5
CASGLVKDGQGWTFSNQPQHF
TGTGCTAGTGGTTTGGTAAAGGATGGGCAGGGTTGGACCTTTAGCAATCAGCCCCAGCATTTT
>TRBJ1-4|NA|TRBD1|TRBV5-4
CASSLAGGQLEKLFF
TGTGCCAGCAGCTTGGCCGGGGGACAGCTTGAAAAACTGTTTTTT